What follows are 2 T cell receptor beta chains derived from one specimen sequenced in a study of identical twins. In TCRdb, the 5' RACE reads were re-called with MiXCR into one record per CDR3 protein. This repertoire shows about 520,000 distinct CDR3 sequences, roughly a fifth found once; its top ten account for around 0.9%. Another study also made use of these data, one on T cells expressing NK-cell markers.

Sequenced sample: CD4+ T cells sorted from blood. The receptors were sampled from a woman between 18 and 29 years old in good health.

The genes are TRBV15 and TRBJ1-5; maybe TRBD1 (6 bases). Trimming left V 5 bases short and J 6 bases short, with 17 bases between. The CDR3 totals 15 residues. Germline V lookup: CDR1 LNHNV, CDR2 YYDKDF (reference sequence). CDR3 protein: CATSGEQGHGQPQHF. In nucleotides, the CDR3 is TGTGCCACCAGCGGTGAACAGGGACATGGTCAGCCCCAGCATTTT. Drawing the rest from reference TRBV15 and TRBJ1-5, the complete variable domain is DAMVIQNPRYQVTQFGKPVTLSCSQTLNHNVMYWYQQKSSQAPKLLFHYYDKDFNNEADTPDNFQSRRPNTSFCFLDIRSPGLGDTAMYLCATSGEQGHGQPQHFGDGTRLSIL.

CDR3 nucleotide sequence: TGTGCCAGCAGTGTATCGGAACTCGAGCAGTACTTC. Protein: CASSVSELEQYF. The chain is built from TRBV2 and TRBJ2-7; D unclear. Germline V gene lookup returns CDR1 SNHLY and CDR2 FYNNEI. The CDR3 consists of 12 residues. V lost 4 bases, J lost 6 bases, and 10 bases lay in between.